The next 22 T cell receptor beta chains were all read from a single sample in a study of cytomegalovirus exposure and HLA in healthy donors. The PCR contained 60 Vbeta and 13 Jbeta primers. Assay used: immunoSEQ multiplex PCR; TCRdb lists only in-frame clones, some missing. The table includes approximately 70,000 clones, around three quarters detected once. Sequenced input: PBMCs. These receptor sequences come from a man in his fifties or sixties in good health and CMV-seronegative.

The CDR3 spells CASSSGQATGELFF. CDR3 nucleotide sequence: TGCGCCAGCAGCTCCGGACAGGCCACCGGGGAGCTGTTTTTT. The chain carries TRBV5-1 and TRBJ2-2; 7 bases align to TRBD1. With V trimmed by 3 bases and J by 4 bases, 3 bases remained unmatched. The CDR3 contains 14 residues. The V gene's germline CDR1 is SGHRS and CDR2 YFSETQ.

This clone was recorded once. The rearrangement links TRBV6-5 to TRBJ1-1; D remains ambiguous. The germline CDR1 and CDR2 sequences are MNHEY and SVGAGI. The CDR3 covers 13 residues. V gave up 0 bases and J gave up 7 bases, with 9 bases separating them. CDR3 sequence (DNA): TGTGCCAGCAGTTACTCGTTTTTCGGTGAAGCTTTCTTT. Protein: CASSYSFFGEAFF.

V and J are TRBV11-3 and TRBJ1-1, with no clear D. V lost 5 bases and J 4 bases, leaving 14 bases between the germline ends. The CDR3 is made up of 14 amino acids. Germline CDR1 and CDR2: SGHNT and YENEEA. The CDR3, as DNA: TGTGCCAGCAGCCCCGCGGGGTCGGGCACTGAAGCTTTCTTT. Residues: CASSPAGSGTEAFF.

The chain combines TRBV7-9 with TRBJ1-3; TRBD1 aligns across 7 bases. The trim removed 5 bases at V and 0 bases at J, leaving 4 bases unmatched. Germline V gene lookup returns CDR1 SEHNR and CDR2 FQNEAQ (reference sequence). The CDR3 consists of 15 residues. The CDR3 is CASSRSGGSGNTIYF. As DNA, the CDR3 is TGTGCCAGCAGCCGATCAGGGGGCTCTGGAAACACCATATATTTT.

Here the CDR3 DNA reads TGTGCCAGCAGCTGGACAGGGGCAGGGACTGAAGCTTTCTTT. This translates into CASSWTGAGTEAFF. This chain connects TRBV7-6 to TRBJ1-1, with 9 bases lining up with TRBD1. This CDR3 region has 14 residues. Germline loops: CDR1 SGHVS, CDR2 FNYEAQ. Trimming cost V 4 bases and J 5 bases; bases outside gene matches: 5.

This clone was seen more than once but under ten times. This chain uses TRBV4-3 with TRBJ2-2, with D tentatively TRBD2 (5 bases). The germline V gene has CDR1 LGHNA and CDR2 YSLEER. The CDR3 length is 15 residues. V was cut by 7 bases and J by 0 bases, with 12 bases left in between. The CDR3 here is CASTERYANTGELFF. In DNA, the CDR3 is TGCGCCAGCACCGAGCGGTACGCGAACACCGGGGAGCTGTTTTTT.

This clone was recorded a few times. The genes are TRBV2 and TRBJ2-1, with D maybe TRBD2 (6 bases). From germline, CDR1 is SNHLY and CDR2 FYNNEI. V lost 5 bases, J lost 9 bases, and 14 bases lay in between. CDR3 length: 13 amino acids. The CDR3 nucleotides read TGTGCCAGCAGTTCCCGGGACTTTAGTGAGCAGTTCTTC. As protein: CASSSRDFSEQFF.

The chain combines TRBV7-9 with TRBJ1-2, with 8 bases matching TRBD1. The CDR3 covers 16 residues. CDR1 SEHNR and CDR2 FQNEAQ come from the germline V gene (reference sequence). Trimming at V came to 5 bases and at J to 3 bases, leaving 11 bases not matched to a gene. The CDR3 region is CASSLGQGIVDYGYTF. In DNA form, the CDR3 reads TGTGCCAGCAGCCTCGGACAGGGCATTGTCGACTATGGCTACACCTTC.

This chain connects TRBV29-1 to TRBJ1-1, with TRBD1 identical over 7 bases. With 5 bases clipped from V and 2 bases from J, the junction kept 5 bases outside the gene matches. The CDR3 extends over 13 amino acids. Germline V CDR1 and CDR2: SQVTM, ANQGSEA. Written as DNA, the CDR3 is TGCAGCGTTACGGGACAGCTTAACACTGAAGCTTTCTTT. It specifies CSVTGQLNTEAFF.

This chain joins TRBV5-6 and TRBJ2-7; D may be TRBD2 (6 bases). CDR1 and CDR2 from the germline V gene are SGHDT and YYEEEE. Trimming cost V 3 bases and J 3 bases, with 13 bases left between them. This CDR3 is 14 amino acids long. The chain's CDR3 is CASSSLTGVYEQYF. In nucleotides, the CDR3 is TGTGCCAGCAGCTCTTTGACGGGAGTCTACGAGCAGTACTTC.

CDR3 region: CASTKLGQIYGYTF. The CDR3 bases are TGTGCCAGCACCAAGTTGGGCCAGATCTATGGCTACACCTTC. The chain carries TRBV27 and TRBJ1-2; D is ambiguous. Germline V lookup: CDR1 MNHEY, CDR2 SMNVEV (reference sequence). The V gene lost 7 bases and the J gene lost 4 bases, with 16 bases spanning the gap. The CDR3 is 14 residues long.

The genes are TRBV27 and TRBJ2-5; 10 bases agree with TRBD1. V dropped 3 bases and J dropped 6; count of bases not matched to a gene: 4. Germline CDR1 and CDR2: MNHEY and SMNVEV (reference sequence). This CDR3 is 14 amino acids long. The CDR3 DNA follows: TGTGCCAGCAGTTTTGGGACAGGGGAAAAGACCCAGTACTTC. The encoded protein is CASSFGTGEKTQYF.

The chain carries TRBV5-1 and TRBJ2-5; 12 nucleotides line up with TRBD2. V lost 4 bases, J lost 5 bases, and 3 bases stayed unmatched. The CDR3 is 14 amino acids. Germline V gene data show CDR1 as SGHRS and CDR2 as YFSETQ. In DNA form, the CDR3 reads TGCGCCAGCAGCGCGGGACTAGCGGGTGAGACCCAGTACTTC. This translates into CASSAGLAGETQYF.

The CDR3 loop is CASSQAWTSGSNTYNEQFF. In DNA form, the CDR3 reads TGTGCCAGCAGCCAAGCCTGGACTAGCGGGAGTAATACCTACAATGAGCAGTTCTTC. The chain uses TRBV14 and TRBJ2-1, with 13 bases fitting TRBD2. The CDR3 totals 19 residues. Looked up from germline, CDR1 is SGHDN and CDR2 is FVKESK. J gave up 2 bases and V 1 base, and 8 bases lay outside the gene matches. The entire variable domain, with the rest obtained from reference TRBV14 and TRBJ2-1, is as follows: EAGVTQFPSHSVIEKGQTVTLRCDPISGHDNLYWYRRVMGKEIKFLLHFVKESKQDESGMPNNRFLAERTGGTYSTLKVQPAELEDSGVYFCASSQAWTSGSNTYNEQFFGPGTRLTVL.

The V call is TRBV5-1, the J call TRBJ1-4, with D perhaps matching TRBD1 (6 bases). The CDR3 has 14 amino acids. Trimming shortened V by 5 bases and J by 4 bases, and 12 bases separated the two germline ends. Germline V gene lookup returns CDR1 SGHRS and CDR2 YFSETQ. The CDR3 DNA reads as TGCGCCAGCAGAGCAGGGGTCAGTAATGAAAAACTGTTTTTT. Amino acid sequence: CASRAGVSNEKLFF.

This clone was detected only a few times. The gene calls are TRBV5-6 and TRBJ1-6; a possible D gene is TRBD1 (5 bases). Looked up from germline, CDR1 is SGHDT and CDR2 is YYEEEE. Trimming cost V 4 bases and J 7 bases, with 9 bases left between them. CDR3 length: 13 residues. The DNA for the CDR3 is TGTGCCAGCAGCCCGACAGCCAATTCACCCCTCCACTTT. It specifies CASSPTANSPLHF. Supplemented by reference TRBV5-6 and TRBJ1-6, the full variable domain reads DAGVTQSPTHLIKTRGQQVTLRCSPKSGHDTVSWYQQALGQGPQFIFQYYEEEERQRGNFPDRFSGHQFPNYSSELNVNALLLGDSALYLCASSPTANSPLHFGNGTRLTVT.

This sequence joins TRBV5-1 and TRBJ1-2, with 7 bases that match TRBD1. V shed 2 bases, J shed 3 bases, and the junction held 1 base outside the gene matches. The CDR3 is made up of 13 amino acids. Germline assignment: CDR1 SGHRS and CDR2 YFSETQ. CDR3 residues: CASSLGGDYGYTF. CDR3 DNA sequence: TGCGCCAGCAGCTTAGGGGGCGACTATGGCTACACCTTC.

The CDR3 DNA reads as TGTGCCAGCAGTTTATCGGTTCGGGACAGGGGAAGAGGGGGGACCCAGTACTTC. It specifies CASSLSVRDRGRGGTQYF. The chain couples TRBV27 to TRBJ2-5, with TRBD1 matching over 10 bases. After removal of 0 bases from V and 7 bases from J, the junction contained 14 bases not matched to a gene. Germline lookup yields CDR1 MNHEY and CDR2 SMNVEV (reference sequence). The CDR3 spans 18 residues.

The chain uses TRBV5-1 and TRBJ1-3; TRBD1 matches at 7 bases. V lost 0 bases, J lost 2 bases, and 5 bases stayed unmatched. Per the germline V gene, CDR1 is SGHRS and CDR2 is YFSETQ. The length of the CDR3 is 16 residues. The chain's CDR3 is CASSLGQQGAGNTIYF. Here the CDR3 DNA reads TGCGCCAGCAGCTTGGGTCAGCAGGGGGCTGGAAACACCATATATTTT.

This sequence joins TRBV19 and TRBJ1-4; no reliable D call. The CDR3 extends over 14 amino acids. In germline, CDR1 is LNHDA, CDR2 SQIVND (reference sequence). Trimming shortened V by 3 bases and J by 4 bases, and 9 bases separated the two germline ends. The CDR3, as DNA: TGTGCCAGTAGTATTTGGCAGGTTAATGAAAAACTGTTTTTT. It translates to CASSIWQVNEKLFF.

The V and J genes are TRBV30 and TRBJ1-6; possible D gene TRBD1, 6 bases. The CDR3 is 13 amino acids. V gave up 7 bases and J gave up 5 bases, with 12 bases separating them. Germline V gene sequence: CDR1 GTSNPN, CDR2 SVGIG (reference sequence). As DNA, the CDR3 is TGTGCCTTCGGACAGCCCCATAATTCACCCCTCCACTTT. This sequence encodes CAFGQPHNSPLHF. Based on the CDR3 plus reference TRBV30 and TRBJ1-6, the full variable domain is SQTIHQWPATLVQPVGSPLSLECTVEGTSNPNLYWYRQAAGRGLQLLFYSVGIGQISSEVPQNLSASRPQDRQFILSSKKLLLSDSGFYLCAFGQPHNSPLHFGNGTRLTVT.

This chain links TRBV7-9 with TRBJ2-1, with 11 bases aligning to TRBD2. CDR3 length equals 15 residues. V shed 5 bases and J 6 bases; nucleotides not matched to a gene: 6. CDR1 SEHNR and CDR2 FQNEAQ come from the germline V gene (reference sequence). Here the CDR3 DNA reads TGTGCCAGCAGCATCAGACTAGCGGGACCCAATGAGCAGTTCTTC. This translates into CASSIRLAGPNEQFF.